This entry is about one TCR beta chain. This sample is part of a study of cytomegalovirus exposure and HLA in healthy donors. The CDR3 is 14 amino acids. CDR1 and CDR2 (germline): GTSNPN, SVGIG (reference sequence). Vbeta (60) and Jbeta (13) primers were used in the PCR. Data came from immunoSEQ multiplex PCR; TCRdb stores just in-frame clones and leaves some out. The sample has some 120,000 clones, 70% seen once; the top ten hold roughly 9%. V usage is TRBV30 and J usage is TRBJ2-5, with D possibly being TRBD1 (6 bases). The end of the DNA aligns better with TRBJ2-7, so the J call may be wrong. The receptor comes from a man aged 30 to 39 in good health and CMV-seropositive. The specimen was PBMCs. Here the CDR3 DNA reads TGTGCCTCCCTTGGGGGTACAGGGCTAAACGAGCAGTACTTC. This encodes CASLGGTGLNEQYF.